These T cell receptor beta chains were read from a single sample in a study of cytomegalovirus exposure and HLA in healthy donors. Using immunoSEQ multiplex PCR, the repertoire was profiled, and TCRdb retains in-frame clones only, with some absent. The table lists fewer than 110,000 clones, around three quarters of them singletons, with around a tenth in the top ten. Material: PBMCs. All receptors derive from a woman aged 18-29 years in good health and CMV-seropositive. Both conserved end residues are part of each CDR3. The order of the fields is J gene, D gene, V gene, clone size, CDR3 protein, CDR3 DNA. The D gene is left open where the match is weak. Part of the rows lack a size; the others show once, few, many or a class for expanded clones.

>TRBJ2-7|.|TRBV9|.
CASSVDDADRPLTYEQYF
TGTGCCAGCAGCGTAGATGATGCGGACAGACCCCTCACCTACGAGCAGTACTTC
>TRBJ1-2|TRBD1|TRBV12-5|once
CASGFSGQPYGYTF
TGTGCTAGTGGTTTCTCGGGACAGCCTTATGGCTACACCTTC
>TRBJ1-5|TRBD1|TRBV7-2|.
CASSLRGTGLNQPQHF
TGTGCCAGCAGCTTGAGGGGGACAGGGCTCAATCAGCCCCAGCATTTT
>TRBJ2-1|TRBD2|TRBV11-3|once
CASSLEGWGGGTTNEQFF
TGTGCCAGCAGCTTAGAGGGATGGGGCGGGGGGACAACCAATGAGCAGTTCTTC
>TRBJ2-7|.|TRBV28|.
CASSRALYEQYF
TGTGCCAGCAGCCGCGCCCTCTACGAGCAGTACTTC
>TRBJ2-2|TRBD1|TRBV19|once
CASSIGQGAAGELFF
TGTGCCAGTAGTATAGGACAGGGGGCAGCCGGGGAGCTGTTTTTT
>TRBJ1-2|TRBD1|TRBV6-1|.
CASRSRTGDYGYTF
TGTGCCAGCAGGTCTCGGACAGGGGACTATGGCTACACCTTC
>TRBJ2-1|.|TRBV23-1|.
CASSPTDSEQFF
TGCGCCAGCAGTCCGACGGACAGTGAGCAGTTCTTC
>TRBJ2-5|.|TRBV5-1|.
CASSLAEETQYF
TGCGCCAGCAGCTTGGCGGAAGAGACCCAGTACTTC
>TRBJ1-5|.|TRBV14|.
CASSHGRAPEPQHF
TGTGCCAGCAGCCACGGCAGGGCCCCTGAGCCCCAGCATTTT
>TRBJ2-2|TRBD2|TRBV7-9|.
CASSSPTDLAGVTGELFF
TGTGCCAGCAGCTCGCCAACAGATCTAGCGGGGGTTACCGGGGAGCTGTTTTTT
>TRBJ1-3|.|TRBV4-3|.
CASSPRESSGNTIYF
TGCGCCAGCAGCCCCCGGGAATCCTCTGGAAACACCATATATTTT
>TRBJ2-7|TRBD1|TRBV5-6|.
CASSRTGTASYEQYF
TGTGCCAGCAGCAGGACAGGGACGGCCTCCTACGAGCAGTACTTC
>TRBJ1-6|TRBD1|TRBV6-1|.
CASRQRDRTNSPLHF
TGTGCCAGCAGACAACGGGACAGAACAAATTCACCCCTCCACTTT
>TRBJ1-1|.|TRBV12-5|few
CASGFWEVTEAFF
TGTGCTAGTGGTTTTTGGGAGGTCACTGAAGCTTTCTTT
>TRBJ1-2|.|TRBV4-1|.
CASSHVVLRPNSGDYGYTF
TGCGCCAGCAGCCATGTCGTACTTCGCCCCAACTCCGGGGACTATGGCTACACCTTC
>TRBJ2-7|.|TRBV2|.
CASTTVSGLYEQYF
TGTGCCAGCACGACCGTTAGCGGACTCTACGAGCAGTACTTC
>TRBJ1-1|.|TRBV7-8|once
CASSLVTSIEAFF
TGTGCCAGCAGCTTAGTCACATCGATTGAAGCTTTCTTT
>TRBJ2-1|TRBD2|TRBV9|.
CASSVVAGGPVEQFF
TGTGCCAGCAGCGTAGTTGCGGGAGGGCCGGTTGAGCAGTTCTTC
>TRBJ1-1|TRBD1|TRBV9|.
CASSVFDRDTEAFF
TGTGCCAGCAGCGTGTTCGACAGGGACACTGAAGCTTTCTTT
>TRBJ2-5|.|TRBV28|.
CASRLEQIQETQYF
TGTGCCAGCCGACTTGAGCAGATCCAAGAGACCCAGTACTTC
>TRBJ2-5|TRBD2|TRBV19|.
CASSIPWRGEETQYF
TGTGCCAGTAGTATACCCTGGCGGGGGGAAGAGACCCAGTACTTC
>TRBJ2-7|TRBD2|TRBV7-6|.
CASSQMGPAGGIYEQYF
TGTGCCAGCAGCCAAATGGGGCCTGCGGGGGGCATCTACGAGCAGTACTTC
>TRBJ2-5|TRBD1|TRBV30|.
CAWSPGGGSRETQYF
TGTGCCTGGAGTCCAGGGGGCGGCTCTAGGGAGACCCAGTACTTC
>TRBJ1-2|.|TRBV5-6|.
CASSLRTDNYGYTF
TGTGCCAGCAGCTTAAGGACAGATAACTATGGCTACACCTTC
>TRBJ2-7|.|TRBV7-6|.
CASSSDSLPSYEQYF
TGTGCCAGCAGCTCGGACAGCCTACCTTCCTACGAGCAGTACTTC
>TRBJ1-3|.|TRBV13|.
CASSLRVSGNTIYF
TGTGCCAGCAGCTTGAGGGTGAGTGGGAACACCATATATTTT
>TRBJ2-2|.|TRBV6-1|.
CASSELVRLFF
TGTGCCAGCAGTGAATTGGTCAGGCTGTTTTTT
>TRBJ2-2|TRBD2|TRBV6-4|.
CASGTSGNTGELFF
TGTGCCAGTGGGACTAGCGGGAACACCGGGGAGCTGTTTTTT
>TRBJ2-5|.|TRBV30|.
CAWANRETQYF
TGTGCCTGGGCTAACAGGGAGACCCAGTACTTC
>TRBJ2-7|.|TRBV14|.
CASSPSGYEQYF
TGTGCCAGCAGCCCCTCCGGTTACGAGCAGTACTTC
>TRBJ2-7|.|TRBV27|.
CASTSQAGRGFYEQYF
TGTGCCAGCACTTCCCAGGCGGGGAGGGGGTTCTACGAGCAGTACTTC
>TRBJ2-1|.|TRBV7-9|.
CASSLAPGLWQFF
TGTGCCAGCAGCTTGGCCCCGGGACTTTGGCAGTTCTTC
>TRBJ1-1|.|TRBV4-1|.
CASSEGELLNTEAFF
TGCGCCAGCAGCGAAGGGGAGTTACTGAACACTGAAGCTTTCTTT
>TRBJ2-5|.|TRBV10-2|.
CASSGMGGGPQETQYF
TGCGCCAGCAGTGGAATGGGCGGGGGCCCCCAAGAGACCCAGTACTTC
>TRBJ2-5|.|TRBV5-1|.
CASSLDRAGQETQYF
TGCGCCAGCAGCTTGGACAGGGCCGGGCAAGAGACCCAGTACTTC
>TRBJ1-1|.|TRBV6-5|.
CASSSTREPGGTEAFF
TGTGCCAGCAGTTCCACCCGCGAACCGGGGGGGACTGAAGCTTTCTTT